The clone carrying this T cell receptor (beta chain) was detected a few times. Its cognate antigen is unknown. TCRdb analysed the reads with MiXCR anew, one entry per CDR3 protein. The sample shows about 160,000 distinct CDR3 sequences, about 20% of them seen only once. The sample belongs to a study of T cell repertoires in cytomegalovirus infection. As for the study in general: Well-studied HLA-B-restricted CMV epitopes were used in the study alongside recently identified HLA-C-restricted ones. Public TCR beta signature analysis indicated the presence of both CMV infection and matching HLA type.

Regarding the study as a whole: Based on cumulative public TCR beta family frequency, carriers of CMV plus the relevant HLA were identified. Dominating the ex vivo response were TCR beta clonotypes that were CMV-specific and HLA-C-restricted.

In germline, CDR1 is SNHLY, CDR2 FYNNEI. Between the trimmed V and J ends, which lost 6 bases and 9 bases, there was a span of 21 bases. This CDR3 has 15 residues. This chain connects TRBV2 to TRBJ2-1, with D maybe TRBD2 (7 bases). This material consisted of CD8+ T cells from cultured PBMCs, taken from culture after CMV antigen stimulation. This sequence originates from a human donor in good health (CMV status not recorded). Some clones in this sample may be carry-over from other donors' samples. CDR3 in DNA: TGTGCCAGCAGCCTTACTAGCGAGGCCAGGGGTGAGCAGTTCTTC. Amino acid sequence: CASSLTSEARGEQFF.